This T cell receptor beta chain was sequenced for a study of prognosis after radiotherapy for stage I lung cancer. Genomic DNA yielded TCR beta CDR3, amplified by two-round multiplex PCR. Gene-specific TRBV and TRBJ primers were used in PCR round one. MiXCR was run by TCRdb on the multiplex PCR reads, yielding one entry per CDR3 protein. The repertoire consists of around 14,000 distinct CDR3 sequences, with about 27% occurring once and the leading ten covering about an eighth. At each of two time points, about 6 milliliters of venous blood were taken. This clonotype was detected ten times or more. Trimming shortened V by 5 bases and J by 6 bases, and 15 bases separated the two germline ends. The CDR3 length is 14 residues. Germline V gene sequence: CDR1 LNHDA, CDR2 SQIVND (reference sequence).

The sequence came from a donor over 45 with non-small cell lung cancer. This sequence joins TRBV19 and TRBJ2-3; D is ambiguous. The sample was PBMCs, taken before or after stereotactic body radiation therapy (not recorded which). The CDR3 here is CASSSGPSADTQYF. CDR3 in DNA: TGTGCCAGTAGTTCGGGCCCAAGCGCGGATACGCAGTATTTT.